The 20 T cell receptor beta chains below all came from one sample that was sequenced in a study of blood T cell repertoires in COVID-19. Here immunoSEQ multiplex PCR was the method, and the copy in TCRdb shows in-frame clones only, minus some. The table records approximately 220,000 clones, approximately 83% of them present only once. The specimen was PBMCs or T cells enriched from blood (not recorded which). The receptor set was obtained from a woman aged 50 to 60 who had been exposed to COVID-19.

The chain recombines TRBV4-3 with TRBJ2-7, with D possibly matching TRBD2 (6 bases). With 0 bases removed from V and 4 bases from J, the gap between germline ends came to 16 bases. Germline V CDR1 and CDR2: LGHNA, YSLEER. CDR3 length equals 16 residues. The CDR3 DNA is TGCGCCAGCAGCCAAGATCATCCGGCGGGGCCATACGAGCAGTACTTC. Residues: CASSQDHPAGPYEQYF.

The rearrangement joins TRBV29-1 to TRBJ1-4; D may be TRBD1 (5 bases). Germline V gene sequence: CDR1 SQVTM, CDR2 ANQGSEA. The CDR3 has 12 residues. V was shortened by 2 bases and J by 5 bases, with 6 bases between the two germline ends. The chain's CDR3 is CSVERGNEKLFF. The CDR3 DNA reads as TGCAGCGTTGAAAGGGGAAATGAAAAACTGTTTTTT.

The chain joins TRBV2 to TRBJ2-7, with 8 bases aligning to TRBD1. Germline-derived CDR1 and CDR2 are SNHLY and FYNNEI. J gave up 5 bases and V 8 bases, and 14 bases lay outside the gene matches. CDR3 length: 15 residues. For the CDR3, the DNA is TGTGCCAGCCGGCCAAACCAGGGGGCGACGAACGAGCAGTACTTC. This gives the protein CASRPNQGATNEQYF.

The chain employs TRBV30 and TRBJ2-1; 7 nucleotides line up with TRBD1. V lost 2 bases, J lost 5 bases, and 9 bases stayed unmatched. CDR3 size: 15 residues. The germline gives CDR1 GTSNPN, CDR2 SVGIG (reference sequence). Here the CDR3 reads CAWSSAGTVNNEQFF. The DNA for the CDR3 is TGTGCCTGGAGTTCTGCTGGGACAGTTAACAATGAGCAGTTCTTC.

This clone was seen a handful of times. The V gene is TRBV6-4, the J gene TRBJ1-2; D unclear. V lost 8 bases to trimming and J lost 6 bases, with 13 bases between them. CDR3 length: 12 amino acids. Germline-derived CDR1 and CDR2 are MRHNA and SNTAGT. The CDR3 sequence: CASATGMDGYTF. CDR3 nucleotides: TGTGCCAGCGCGACGGGTATGGATGGCTACACCTTC.

The rearrangement joins TRBV18 to TRBJ1-1; TRBD1 matches at 8 bases. V dropped 1 base and J dropped 10; count of bases not matched to a gene: 8. Germline V lookup: CDR1 KGHSH, CDR2 LQKENI. The CDR3 has 14 amino acids. DNA for the CDR3: TGTGCCAGCTCACCACAAGATGGGACAGGAGTAGCTTTCTTT. The encoded protein is CASSPQDGTGVAFF.

This clone was counted once. V is TRBV30 and J is TRBJ2-7, with 9 nucleotides matching TRBD2. Germline CDR1 is GTSNPN and CDR2 is SVGIG (reference sequence). Unmatched junction bases numbered 4, after V lost 4 bases and J lost 9 bases. The CDR3 extends over 11 amino acids. The DNA of the CDR3 is TGTGCCTGGAAAGCGGGGGGTAGGCAGTACTTC. As protein: CAWKAGGRQYF.

The V and J genes are TRBV25-1 and TRBJ2-7; D is undetermined. There are 11 residues in the CDR3. Germline V gene data show CDR1 as MGHDK and CDR2 as SYGVNS. V was cut by 5 bases and J by 8 bases, with 10 bases left in between. The CDR3 reads CASSTGSQQYF. CDR3 DNA: TGTGCCAGCAGTACTGGTAGTCAGCAGTACTTC.

V is TRBV12-5 and J is TRBJ2-5, with D tentatively TRBD2 (7 bases). CDR1 and CDR2 from the germline V gene are LGHNT and FRNRAP. The CDR3 has 15 residues. V was shortened by 7 bases and J by 5 bases, with 20 bases between the two germline ends. Here the CDR3 DNA reads TGTGCTAGTGCCCCCGGGGGGCTAGTTCGGGAGACCCAGTACTTC. It is translated as CASAPGGLVRETQYF.

This rearrangement joins TRBV4-2 to TRBJ1-3; D not certain. The CDR3 is made up of 17 amino acids. Deletions cut 6 bases from V and 0 bases from J, with 18 bases between. Looked up from germline, CDR1 is LGHNA and CDR2 is YNFKEQ. CDR3 sequence (DNA): TGTGCCAGCAGTAGGAGGGCGGAGATGATCTCTGGAAACACCATATATTTT. It is translated as CASSRRAEMISGNTIYF.

This chain uses TRBV20-1 with TRBJ1-2, with 12 bases identical to TRBD1. The J segment lost 4 bases and the V segment lost 3 bases, leaving 3 bases of the junction unmatched. This CDR3 region has 14 residues. The germline gives CDR1 DFQATT, CDR2 SNEGSKA (reference sequence). CDR3 loop: CSASGGQGAYGYTF. The CDR3 bases are TGCAGTGCTAGTGGGGGACAGGGGGCCTATGGCTACACCTTC.

The V and J genes are TRBV30 and TRBJ1-1, with 7 bases aligning to TRBD1. This CDR3 has 11 amino acids. The J segment lost 8 bases and the V segment lost 4 bases, leaving 4 bases of the junction unmatched. CDR1 is GTSNPN, CDR2 SVGIG, per germline (reference sequence). The CDR3 loop is CAWTLDREAFF. For the CDR3, the DNA is TGTGCCTGGACCCTGGACAGGGAAGCTTTCTTT.

The V call is TRBV18, the J call TRBJ1-3; possible D gene TRBD1, 5 bases. This CDR3 is 18 amino acids long. The V gene lost 4 bases and the J gene lost 0 bases, with 19 bases spanning the gap. Per the germline V gene, CDR1 is KGHSH and CDR2 is LQKENI. CDR3 region: CASSQEGYPFRSGNTIYF. DNA for the CDR3: TGTGCCAGCTCACAGGAGGGGTACCCTTTCCGCTCTGGAAACACCATATATTTT. The variable domain in full, with the rest retrieved from reference TRBV18 and TRBJ1-3, is NAGVMQNPRHLVRRRGQEARLRCSPMKGHSHVYWYRQLPEEGLKFMVYLQKENIIDESGMPKERFSAEFPKEGPSILRIQQVVRGDSAAYFCASSQEGYPFRSGNTIYFGEGSWLTVV.

The chain carries TRBV5-5 and TRBJ2-2, with D tentatively TRBD1 (6 bases). The CDR3 covers 13 residues. Trimming left V 2 bases short and J 6 bases short, with 8 bases between. The V gene's germline CDR1 is SGHKS and CDR2 YYEKEE (reference sequence). Written as DNA, the CDR3 is TGTGCCAGCAGCTTACAGGGATCCGGGGAGCTGTTTTTT. Amino acids: CASSLQGSGELFF.

The CDR3 protein is CASSVQVSYGYTF. CDR3 coding DNA: TGTGCCAGTAGTGTCCAGGTCAGCTATGGCTACACCTTC. V usage is TRBV19 and J usage is TRBJ1-2; D is ambiguous. CDR1 and CDR2 (germline): LNHDA, SQIVND (reference sequence). Trimming stripped 5 bases from V and 4 bases from J, with 11 bases between. CDR3 length: 13 residues. The entire variable domain, with the rest obtained from reference TRBV19 and TRBJ1-2, is as follows: DGGITQSPKYLFRKEGQNVTLSCEQNLNHDAMYWYRQDPGQGLRLIYYSQIVNDFQKGDIAEGYSVSREKKESFPLTVTSAQKNPTAFYLCASSVQVSYGYTFGSGTRLTVV.

Points on this clone: The sample carries other DNA sequences with the same CDR3. J is TRBJ1-2 and V is TRBV20-1; D possibly corresponds to TRBD1 (6 bases). This CDR3 has 10 residues. Between the trimmed V and J ends, which lost 6 bases and 8 bases, there was a span of 10 bases. From germline, CDR1 is DFQATT and CDR2 SNEGSKA (reference sequence). This CDR3 reads CSASRGGYTF. The CDR3 DNA follows: TGCAGTGCGTCCAGGGGAGGCTACACCTTC.

This clone was seen a handful of times. CDR3 sequence (DNA): TGTGCCACCAGCCTGGACAGGACGGAGAGGAACACTGAAGCTTTCTTT. Translating gives CATSLDRTERNTEAFF. The chain uses TRBV15 and TRBJ1-1; TRBD1 matches at 7 bases. J lost 1 base, V lost 5 bases, and 10 bases had no gene match. Germline values: CDR1 LNHNV, CDR2 YYDKDF (reference sequence). The CDR3 is 16 amino acids.

The chain carries TRBV9 and TRBJ2-1, with D possibly matching TRBD2 (7 bases). Germline CDR1 SGDLS, CDR2 YYNGEE. This CDR3 spans 15 amino acids. The V end was cut by 0 bases, the J end by 8 bases, with 15 bases between. The CDR3 DNA sequence: TGTGCCAGCAGCGTAGGTCGGGGGGCAGGGGATGAGCAGTTCTTC. Protein product: CASSVGRGAGDEQFF. Complete variable domain (other parts from reference TRBV9 and TRBJ2-1): DSGVTQTPKHLITATGQRVTLRCSPRSGDLSVYWYQQSLDQGLQFLIQYYNGEERAKGNILERFSAQQFPDLHSELNLSSLELGDSALYFCASSVGRGAGDEQFFGPGTRLTVL.

This chain links TRBV6-1 with TRBJ1-1, with D maybe TRBD1 (6 bases). From germline, CDR1 is MNHNS and CDR2 SASEGT. Deletions cut 0 bases from V and 5 bases from J, with 19 bases between. The CDR3 loop spans 17 amino acids. CDR3: CASSEAVRDPTGTEAFF. The CDR3, as DNA: TGTGCCAGCAGTGAAGCGGTCAGGGATCCTACAGGGACTGAAGCTTTCTTT.

The chain is built from TRBV3-1 (or the pseudogene TRBV3-2) and TRBJ2-7; 7 positions agree with TRBD1. V was pared by 4 bases and J by 6 bases, with 6 bases of the junction left unmatched. CDR3 size: 13 residues. Germline V CDR1 and CDR2: LGHDT, YNNKEL (reference sequence). This chain's CDR3 is CASSPPAGGEQYF. CDR3 bases: TGTGCCAGCAGCCCCCCGGCAGGGGGCGAGCAGTACTTC.